This note documents a single T cell receptor beta chain sequence. What it recognizes is unknown. Data came from immunoSEQ multiplex PCR; TCRdb stores just in-frame clones and leaves some out. The sample contains 250,000 to 300,000 clones, 80% to 90% of which appear only once. This CDR3 comprises 13 residues. With 3 bases removed from V and 5 bases from J, the gap between germline ends came to 11 bases. CDR1 is SGHDT, CDR2 YYEEEE, per germline. This entry comes from a study of cytomegalovirus exposure and HLA in healthy donors. Overall study findings and caveats: The dataset shows that most TCR sequences were rare, while some public TCRs occurred in many donors. Cytomegalovirus-associated TCR beta chains were listed, numbering over 150. Reported results showed that the classifier diagnosed cytomegalovirus status with high specificity and sensitivity.

What was sequenced was PBMCs. The TCR originated in a woman aged 18-30 years in good health and CMV-seronegative. The gene calls are TRBV5-6 and TRBJ1-1; D gene ambiguous. The CDR3 DNA follows: TGTGCCAGCAGCTCGGTGGGCGGGACTGAAGCTTTCTTT. Translated: CASSSVGGTEAFF.